These 29 T cell receptor beta chains came from one sample sequenced in a study of T-cell reconstitution after alpha-beta-depleted transplantation in children. Unique molecular identifiers were used to barcode this TCRbeta library. TCRdb independently ran MiXCR on the PCR reads; one entry per CDR3 protein. Here the sample spans 220,000 or so distinct CDR3 sequences, around 7.8% being singletons. The sample here was PBMCs, mostly from graft donor cells, taken 180 days after TCRalphabeta/CD19-depleted stem cell transplant. These receptors came from a male patient between 10 and 17 years old who had a stem cell transplant for acute lymphoblastic leukemia, so the T cells may come from the graft donor.

Ten or more counts support this clonotype. V and J are TRBV6-1 and TRBJ1-2; D is unresolved. V was shortened by 5 bases and J by 4 bases, with 11 bases between the two germline ends. This CDR3 has 13 residues. The germline V gene has CDR1 MNHNS and CDR2 SASEGT. Written as DNA, the CDR3 is TGTGCCAGCAGTCCAGGACCCGGCTATGGCTACACCTTC. Translated, it gives CASSPGPGYGYTF.

J is TRBJ1-1 and V is TRBV5-4; D gene ambiguous. The CDR3 runs 13 residues. Trimming took 6 bases from V and 0 from J, leaving 9 bases between them. CDR1 and CDR2 from the germline V gene are SGHNT and YYREEE (reference sequence). CDR3 sequence reads: CASISALNTEAFF. DNA of the CDR3: TGTGCCAGCATATCAGCCCTGAACACTGAAGCTTTCTTT.

At least ten counts were recorded for this clonotype. The rearrangement links TRBV11-1 to TRBJ2-1; 10 bases agree with TRBD1. V lost 5 bases and J lost 0; bases outside the gene matches: 16. CDR1 and CDR2 from the germline V gene are SGHAT and FQDESV (reference sequence). The length of the CDR3 is 20 residues. CDR3 loop: CASSRRQGAYDPNSYNEQFF. The CDR3 nucleotides read TGTGCCAGCAGCAGACGACAGGGGGCTTACGACCCGAACTCCTACAATGAGCAGTTCTTC.

This clonotype was found many times. The chain has TRBV19 and TRBJ2-5; 7 bases line up with TRBD2. V lost 5 bases, J lost 3 bases, and 12 bases stayed unmatched. CDR1 is LNHDA and CDR2 is SQIVND in the germline V gene (reference sequence). This CDR3 has 16 amino acids. CDR3 residues: CASSSSLPLAEETQYF. Written as DNA, the CDR3 is TGTGCCAGTAGTTCATCTCTGCCTCTAGCGGAAGAGACCCAGTACTTC.

The genes are TRBV7-6 and TRBJ1-5; 7 bases fit TRBD1. V gave up 6 bases and J gave up 1 base; unmatched junction bases: 6. CDR3 length: 15 amino acids. CDR1 and CDR2 from the germline V gene are SGHVS and FNYEAQ. In DNA, the CDR3 is TGTGCCAGCAGTTGGGGACAGTCGAGCAATCAGCCCCAGCATTTT. This translates into CASSWGQSSNQPQHF.

This chain uses TRBV7-3 with TRBJ2-3; TRBD2 is a possible D gene (6 bases). The CDR3 has 13 residues. Germline CDR1 is SGHTA and CDR2 is FQGTGA. Trimming took 1 base from V and 8 from J, leaving 10 bases between them. The CDR3 loop is CASSLRLGGTQYF. CDR3 coding DNA: TGTGCCAGCAGCTTAAGATTGGGGGGTACGCAGTATTTT.

This clonotype appeared many times. The rearrangement links TRBV5-1 to TRBJ2-5; TRBD1 agrees at 7 bases. The junction had 11 bases not matched to a gene; V was cut back by 1 base and J by 2 bases. This CDR3 contains 17 residues. The germline V gene encodes CDR1 SGHRS and CDR2 YFSETQ. The CDR3 bases are TGCGCCAGCAGCTTGTTGGGGACAGCTCAGTCACAAGAGACCCAGTACTTC. Its translation: CASSLLGTAQSQETQYF.

This clonotype was seen many times. This chain uses TRBV20-1 with TRBJ2-3; D call uncertain. The germline V gene has CDR1 DFQATT and CDR2 SNEGSKA (reference sequence). Trimming took off 1 base at V and 2 bases at J, with 4 bases between the two ends. CDR3 size: 12 residues. Here the CDR3 DNA reads TGCAGTGCTAGAGGCCACACAGATACGCAGTATTTT. This sequence encodes CSARGHTDTQYF.

This clonotype was observed at least ten times. The J gene is TRBJ1-5, the V gene TRBV7-2, with no clear D. V was trimmed by 6 bases and J by 2 bases, leaving 8 bases between them. The CDR3 has 13 residues. CDR1 is SGHTA and CDR2 is FQGNSA in the germline V gene. Here the CDR3 reads CASRPTGNQPQHF. The DNA for the CDR3 is TGTGCCAGCAGGCCGACGGGCAATCAGCCCCAGCATTTT.

This clonotype was found many times. The chain has TRBV20-1 and TRBJ2-1; 7 nucleotides align to TRBD2. The germline gives CDR1 DFQATT, CDR2 SNEGSKA (reference sequence). With 0 bases clipped from V and 3 bases from J, the junction kept 5 bases outside the gene matches. The CDR3 spans 15 residues. The CDR3 DNA is TGCAGTGCTAGAGATCTTGCGGGAGACTACAATGAGCAGTTCTTC. It specifies CSARDLAGDYNEQFF.

This clonotype was detected many times. The V and J genes are TRBV29-1 and TRBJ2-3; 7 nucleotides agree with TRBD1. The length of the CDR3 is 19 residues. CDR1 and CDR2 (germline): SQVTM, ANQGSEA. The ends lost 0 bases at V and 2 bases at J; junction bases unmatched: 17. CDR3 region: CSVEELVVGTVYNTDTQYF. Written as DNA, the CDR3 is TGCAGCGTTGAAGAATTAGTTGTCGGGACAGTGTATAACACAGATACGCAGTATTTT.

Ten or more counts support this clonotype. This rearrangement joins TRBV20-1 to TRBJ1-4; weak D call: TRBD1 (6 bases). The length of the CDR3 is 14 residues. The germline V gene has CDR1 DFQATT and CDR2 SNEGSKA (reference sequence). Trimming shortened V by 6 bases and J by 5 bases, and 16 bases separated the two germline ends. Written as DNA, the CDR3 is TGCAGTGCCCCGCGAACAGGACAGAATGAAAAACTGTTTTTT. It is translated as CSAPRTGQNEKLFF.

This clonotype has a count of ten or more. The gene calls are TRBV9 and TRBJ2-7; D gene uncertain. This CDR3 spans 16 amino acids. CDR1 SGDLS and CDR2 YYNGEE come from the germline V gene. With 2 bases removed from V and 5 bases from J, the gap between germline ends came to 20 bases. The CDR3 loop is CASSVRPEARGNEQYF. The CDR3, as DNA: TGTGCCAGCAGCGTGAGGCCCGAGGCCAGAGGAAACGAGCAGTACTTC. Full variable domain (remainder filled in from reference TRBV9 and TRBJ2-7): DSGVTQTPKHLITATGQRVTLRCSPRSGDLSVYWYQQSLDQGLQFLIQYYNGEERAKGNILERFSAQQFPDLHSELNLSSLELGDSALYFCASSVRPEARGNEQYFGPGTRLTVT.

This clonotype was detected ten times or more. J is TRBJ2-7 and V is TRBV20-1; TRBD2 aligns across 8 bases. The V gene's germline CDR1 is DFQATT and CDR2 SNEGSKA (reference sequence). After removal of 5 bases from V and 3 bases from J, the junction contained 6 bases not matched to a gene. The CDR3 runs to 13 residues. The CDR3 region has the DNA TGCAGTGCTTATAGCGGGAACTACTACGAGCAGTACTTC. Protein: CSAYSGNYYEQYF.

In this sample, this clonotype turned up many times. This rearrangement joins TRBV29-1 to TRBJ1-1, with D possibly being TRBD1 (5 bases). The germline CDR1 and CDR2 sequences are SQVTM and ANQGSEA. V was cut by 4 bases and J by 0 bases, with 9 bases left in between. The CDR3 has 13 residues. In DNA form, the CDR3 reads TGCAGCGTTGCCGGGGCCATGAACACTGAAGCTTTCTTT. Translation: CSVAGAMNTEAFF.

This clonotype was seen ten or more times. V usage is TRBV7-9 and J usage is TRBJ1-6; D unresolved. The CDR3 consists of 15 residues. V lost 0 bases to trimming and J lost 7 bases, with 10 bases between them. Germline assignment: CDR1 SEHNR and CDR2 FQNEAQ (reference sequence). CDR3 DNA: TGTGCCAGCAGCTTAGCGGGTAGTTCGAATTCACCCCTCCACTTT. As protein: CASSLAGSSNSPLHF.

This clonotype was found many times. V usage is TRBV20-1 and J usage is TRBJ2-1, with TRBD2 matching 12 bases. Germline CDR1 is DFQATT and CDR2 is SNEGSKA (reference sequence). This CDR3 spans 19 amino acids. V gave up 0 bases and J gave up 0 bases; unmatched junction bases: 9. DNA for the CDR3: TGCAGTGCTAGAGATCTGCTAGCGGGAGGGCCCGCCTCCTACAATGAGCAGTTCTTC. It yields the protein CSARDLLAGGPASYNEQFF.

At least ten counts were recorded for this clonotype. CDR3 loop: CASSLGTGALNTEAFF. As DNA, the CDR3 is TGCGCCAGCAGCTTAGGTACAGGGGCCTTAAACACTGAAGCTTTCTTT. This chain joins TRBV5-1 and TRBJ1-1; TRBD1 aligns across 7 bases. Germline CDR1 reads SGHRS; CDR2 reads YFSETQ. The CDR3 is made up of 16 amino acids. The V and J ends lost 2 bases and 2 bases, in that order; junction bases with no gene match: 9.

This clonotype was seen many times. This sequence joins TRBV6-2 or TRBV6-3 and TRBJ2-7; the D gene is possibly TRBD1 (6 bases). The length of the CDR3 is 13 residues. Trimming removed 7 bases at V and 2 bases at J, with 12 bases between. Per the germline V gene, CDR1 is MNHEY and CDR2 is SVGEGT. CDR3 in DNA: TGTGCCAGCAAAGACAGGTTCGCCTACGAGCAGTACTTC. Amino acid sequence: CASKDRFAYEQYF.

The sample holds many counts of this clonotype. The chain recombines TRBV18 with TRBJ2-1; 14 nucleotides match TRBD2. The V gene end was trimmed by 2 bases and the J gene end by 8 bases; junction bases not matched to a gene: 5. This CDR3 has 16 residues. From germline, CDR1 is KGHSH and CDR2 LQKENI. The CDR3 loop reads CASSPYPGLAGDEQFF. In DNA form, the CDR3 reads TGTGCCAGCTCACCATACCCGGGACTAGCGGGAGATGAGCAGTTCTTC.

V usage is TRBV12-3 or TRBV12-4 and J usage is TRBJ1-2; TRBD1 matches at 8 bases. Trimming removed 2 bases from V and 6 bases from J; junction bases left unmatched: 8. The CDR3 runs 15 residues. As DNA, the CDR3 is TGTGCCAGCAGTTTACTGACAGGGGTCTTGGATGGCTACACCTTC. This gives the protein CASSLLTGVLDGYTF.

This clonotype was counted ten times or more. V gene TRBV5-1 combines with J gene TRBJ2-5; D ambiguous. Germline assignment: CDR1 SGHRS and CDR2 YFSETQ. The CDR3 covers 13 residues. The ends were cut back, 5 bases at V and 0 bases at J, with 8 bases in the middle. The CDR3 reads CASSGWNQETQYF. The CDR3 region has the DNA TGCGCCAGCAGTGGGTGGAACCAAGAGACCCAGTACTTC.

This clonotype was detected ten times or more. The junction does not match germline at one end; this may be a read error. The V call is TRBV11-3, the J call TRBJ2-1, with D perhaps assigned TRBD1 or TRBD2 (5 bases each). Germline V gene data show CDR1 as SGHNT and CDR2 as YENEEA. The CDR3 loop spans 13 amino acids. The DNA of the CDR3 is TGTGCCAACAGCTCGGGGCCCCTCCATGAGCAGTTCTTC. It yields the protein CANSSGPLHEQFF.

In its sample, this clonotype was seen many times. This chain uses TRBV10-3 with TRBJ1-5; tentatively, D is TRBD1 (5 bases). The V and J ends lost 8 bases and 9 bases respectively, with 14 bases between them. Germline V gene sequence: CDR1 ENHRY, CDR2 SYGVKD. This CDR3 is built from 12 residues. The chain's CDR3 is CAIGNGGRPQHF. The DNA of the CDR3 is TGTGCCATCGGGAACGGGGGACGGCCCCAGCATTTT.

As to this clonotype: Since a much larger clone is just one base distant, this may be a read error. The chain uses TRBV18 and TRBJ1-1, with D unresolved. The CDR3 runs to 15 residues. Germline loops: CDR1 KGHSH, CDR2 LQKENI. Trimming stripped 5 bases from V and 0 bases from J, with 13 bases between. The DNA for the CDR3 is TGTGCCAGCTCAATAAGGGTAAGCATGAACACTGAAGCTTTCTTT. Translating gives CASSIRVSMNTEAFF.

There are many counts of this clonotype. The rearrangement uses TRBV29-1 and TRBJ2-2; D might be TRBD1 or TRBD2, each matching 6 bases. The CDR3 has 14 amino acids. Trimming removed 3 bases at V and 6 bases at J, with 14 bases between. The V gene's germline CDR1 is SQVTM and CDR2 ANQGSEA. The CDR3 DNA sequence: TGCAGCGTTGATGCGGGACACCGGGCCGGGGAGCTGTTTTTT. Translating it yields CSVDAGHRAGELFF.

This clonotype was seen ten or more times. V is TRBV20-1 and J is TRBJ2-7, with 11 bases aligning to TRBD2. Germline CDR1 and CDR2: DFQATT and SNEGSKA (reference sequence). There are 13 residues in the CDR3. V was clipped by 3 bases and J by 7 bases; unmatched bases: 5. CDR3 protein: CSASTSGGWEQYF. The CDR3 DNA follows: TGCAGTGCTAGCACTAGCGGGGGTTGGGAGCAGTACTTC.

This clonotype was observed a few times. The V gene is TRBV20-1, the J gene TRBJ1-5, with D unresolved. The germline V and J ends were trimmed by 4 bases and 10 bases, with 17 bases remaining between them. CDR1 DFQATT and CDR2 SNEGSKA come from the germline V gene (reference sequence). The CDR3 loop spans 13 amino acids. The CDR3 protein is CSATPGGNGPQHF. In nucleotides, the CDR3 is TGCAGTGCTACCCCCGGCGGGAACGGACCCCAGCATTTT.

This clonotype occurred a few times. The chain recombines TRBV18 with TRBJ2-5, with a weak D call TRBD2 (5 bases). Deletions cut 2 bases from V and 1 base from J, with 11 bases between. In germline, CDR1 is KGHSH, CDR2 LQKENI. The CDR3 totals 15 residues. The CDR3 here is CASSPSRLRQETQYF. CDR3 in DNA: TGTGCCAGCTCACCAAGTCGACTACGCCAAGAGACCCAGTACTTC.